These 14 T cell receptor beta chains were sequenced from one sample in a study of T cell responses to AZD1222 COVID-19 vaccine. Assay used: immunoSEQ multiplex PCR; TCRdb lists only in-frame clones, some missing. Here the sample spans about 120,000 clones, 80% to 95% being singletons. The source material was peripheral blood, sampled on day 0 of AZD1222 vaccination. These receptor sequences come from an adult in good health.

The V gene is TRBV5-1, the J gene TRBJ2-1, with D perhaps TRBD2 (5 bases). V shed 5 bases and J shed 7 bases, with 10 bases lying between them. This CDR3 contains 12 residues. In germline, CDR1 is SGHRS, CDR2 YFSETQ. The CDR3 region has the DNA TGCGCCAGCAGACGGGATACAAATGAGCAGTTCTTC. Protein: CASRRDTNEQFF.

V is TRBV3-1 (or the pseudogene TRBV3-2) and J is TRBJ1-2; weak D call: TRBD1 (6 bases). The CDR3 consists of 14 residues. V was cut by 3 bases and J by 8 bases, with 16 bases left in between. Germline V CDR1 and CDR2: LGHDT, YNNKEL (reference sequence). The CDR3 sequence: CASSQAQRGRGYTF. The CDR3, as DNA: TGTGCCAGCAGCCAGGCCCAGCGGGGGCGAGGCTACACCTTC.

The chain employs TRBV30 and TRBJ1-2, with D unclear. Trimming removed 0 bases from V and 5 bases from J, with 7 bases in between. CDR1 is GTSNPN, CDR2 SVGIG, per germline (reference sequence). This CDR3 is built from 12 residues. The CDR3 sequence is CAWSVLAYGYTF. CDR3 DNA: TGTGCCTGGAGTGTACTCGCGTATGGCTACACCTTC.

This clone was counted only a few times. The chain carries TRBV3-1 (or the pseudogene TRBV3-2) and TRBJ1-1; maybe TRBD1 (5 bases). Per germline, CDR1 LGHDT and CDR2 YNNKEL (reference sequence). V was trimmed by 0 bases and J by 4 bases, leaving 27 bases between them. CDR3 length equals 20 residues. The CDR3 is CASSQEHQSVDSLGGTEAFF. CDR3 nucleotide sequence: TGTGCCAGCAGCCAAGAGCACCAAAGTGTCGACAGTTTGGGAGGCACTGAAGCTTTCTTT.

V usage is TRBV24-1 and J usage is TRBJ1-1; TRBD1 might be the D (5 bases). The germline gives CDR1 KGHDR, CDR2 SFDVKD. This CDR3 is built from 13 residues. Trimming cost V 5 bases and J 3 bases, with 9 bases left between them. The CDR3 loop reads CATSARAYTEAFF. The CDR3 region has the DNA TGTGCCACCAGTGCCAGGGCTTACACTGAAGCTTTCTTT.

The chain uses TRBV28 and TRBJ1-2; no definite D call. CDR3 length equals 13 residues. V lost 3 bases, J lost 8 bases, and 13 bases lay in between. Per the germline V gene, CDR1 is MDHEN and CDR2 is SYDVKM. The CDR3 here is CASSFSRPQGYTF. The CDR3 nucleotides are TGTGCCAGCAGTTTCAGTCGCCCTCAGGGCTACACCTTC.

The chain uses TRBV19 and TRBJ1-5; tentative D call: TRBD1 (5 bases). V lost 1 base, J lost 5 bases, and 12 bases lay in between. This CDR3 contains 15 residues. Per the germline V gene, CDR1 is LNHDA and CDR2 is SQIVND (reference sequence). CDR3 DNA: TGTGCCAGTAGTATAGTCCCCGGGGCAGATCAGCCCCAGCATTTT. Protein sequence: CASSIVPGADQPQHF.

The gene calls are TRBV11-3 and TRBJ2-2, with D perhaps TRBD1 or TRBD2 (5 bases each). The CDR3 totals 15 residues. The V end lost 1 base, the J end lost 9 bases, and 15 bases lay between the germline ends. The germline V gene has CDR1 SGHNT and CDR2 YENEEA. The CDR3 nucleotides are TGTGCCAGCAGCTTAGGCACGAGTGGGGACCGGGAGCTGTTTTTT. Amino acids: CASSLGTSGDRELFF.

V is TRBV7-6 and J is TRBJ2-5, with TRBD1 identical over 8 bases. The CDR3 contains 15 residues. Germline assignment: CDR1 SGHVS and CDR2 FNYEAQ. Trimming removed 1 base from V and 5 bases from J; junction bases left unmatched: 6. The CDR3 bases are TGTGCCAGCAGCTTAGACCCAGGGGGCTTCGAGACCCAGTACTTC. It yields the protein CASSLDPGGFETQYF.

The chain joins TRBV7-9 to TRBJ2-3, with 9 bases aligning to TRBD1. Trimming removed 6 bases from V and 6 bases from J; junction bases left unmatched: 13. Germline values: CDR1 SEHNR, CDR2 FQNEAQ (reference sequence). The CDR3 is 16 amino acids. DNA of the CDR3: TGTGCCAGCAGTATCTCCGGGACAGGGAGTTCGGATACGCAGTATTTT. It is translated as CASSISGTGSSDTQYF.

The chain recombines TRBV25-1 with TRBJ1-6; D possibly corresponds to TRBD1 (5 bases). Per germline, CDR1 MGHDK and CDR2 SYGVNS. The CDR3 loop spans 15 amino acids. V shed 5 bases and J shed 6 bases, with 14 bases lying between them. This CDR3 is CASSKQDSSNSPLHF. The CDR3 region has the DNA TGTGCCAGCAGTAAACAGGATTCTAGTAATTCACCCCTCCACTTT.

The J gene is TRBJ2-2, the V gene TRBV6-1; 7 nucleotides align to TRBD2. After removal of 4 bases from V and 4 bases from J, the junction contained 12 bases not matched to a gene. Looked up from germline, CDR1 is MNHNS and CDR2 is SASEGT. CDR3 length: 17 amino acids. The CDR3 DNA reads TGTGCCAGCAGTGTAGAAAAACAATTAGCGGGCACCGGGGAGCTGTTTTTT. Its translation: CASSVEKQLAGTGELFF.

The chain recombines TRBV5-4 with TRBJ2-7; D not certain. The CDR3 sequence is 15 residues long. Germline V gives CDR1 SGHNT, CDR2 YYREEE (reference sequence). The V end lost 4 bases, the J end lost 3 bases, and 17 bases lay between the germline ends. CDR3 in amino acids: CASSKGLDGVYEQYF. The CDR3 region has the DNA TGTGCCAGCAGCAAGGGTTTAGATGGGGTCTACGAGCAGTACTTC.

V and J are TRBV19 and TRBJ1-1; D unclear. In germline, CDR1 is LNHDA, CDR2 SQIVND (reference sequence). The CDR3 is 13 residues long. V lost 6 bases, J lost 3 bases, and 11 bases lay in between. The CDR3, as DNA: TGTGCCAGTAGCACTCAGAAGGACACTGAAGCTTTCTTT. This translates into CASSTQKDTEAFF.